Listed below are T cell receptor beta chains from one sample, sequenced in a study of metastatic and nonmetastatic thyroid tumors. TCRdb reprocessed the PCR reads via MiXCR. This table has roughly 70,000 clones, around 20% appearing once. The material sequenced was blood. The receptors were sampled from a female donor with papillary thyroid cancer or a benign thyroid nodule (not recorded which). Some clones in this sample may be carry-over from other donors' samples. CDR3s include the opening cysteine and the closing phenylalanine or tryptophan. The order of the fields is J gene, V gene, clone size, D gene, CDR3 DNA, CDR3 protein. The D gene is left open where the match is weak. Where a row states a size, it is once, few, many or the class of an expanded clone; other rows omit it.

J: TRBJ2-7
V: TRBV6-5
size: many
D: TRBD2
DNA: TGTGCCAGCAGTTACTCTGTCCCAGCGGGAGCCTACGAGCAGTACTTC
CDR3: CASSYSVPAGAYEQYF

J: TRBJ1-1
V: TRBV3-1
size: many
D: .
DNA: TGTGCCAGCAGCCAAGGGGGTCGGACTGAAGCTTTCTTT
CDR3: CASSQGGRTEAFF

J: TRBJ1-2
V: TRBV30
size: .
D: TRBD1
DNA: TGTGCCTGGGTCAGAGGGACAGCCTATGGCTACACCTTC
CDR3: CAWVRGTAYGYTF

J: TRBJ2-7
V: TRBV7-8
size: many
D: .
DNA: TGTGCCAGCAGTCACGGGACTGGAGAGCAGTACTTC
CDR3: CASSHGTGEQYF

J: TRBJ2-5
V: TRBV6-6
size: .
D: TRBD1
DNA: TGTGCCAGCAGTTACGGGACAGGGTTCGGAGAGACCCAGTACTTC
CDR3: CASSYGTGFGETQYF

J: TRBJ2-3
V: TRBV24-1
size: .
D: TRBD1
DNA: TGTGCCACCAGTGATTTTGACAGGGGATTTGATACGCAGTATTTT
CDR3: CATSDFDRGFDTQYF

J: TRBJ2-1
V: TRBV20-1
size: .
D: TRBD1
DNA: TGCAGTGCGTTGGACAGGGGGTCCTACAATGAGCAGTTCTTC
CDR3: CSALDRGSYNEQFF

J: TRBJ1-2
V: TRBV5-1
size: .
D: TRBD1
DNA: TGCGCCAGCAGCGTACAGGGGGGAGATGGCTACACCTTC
CDR3: CASSVQGGDGYTF

J: TRBJ2-2
V: TRBV7-3
size: many
D: .
DNA: TGTGCCAGCAGCCCGGGACTCACGAACACCGGGGAGCTGTTTTTT
CDR3: CASSPGLTNTGELFF

J: TRBJ2-3
V: TRBV29-1
size: many
D: .
DNA: TGCAGCGTTGAACTGCCCCAGAATACAGATACGCAGTATTTT
CDR3: CSVELPQNTDTQYF

J: TRBJ1-5
V: TRBV4-1
size: many
D: TRBD1
DNA: TGCGCCAGCAGGGGGACAGGGGAAGGGAATCAGCCCCAGCATTTT
CDR3: CASRGTGEGNQPQHF